This T cell receptor beta chain appears in the sequencing data of a study of Ad26.COV2.S vaccination and SARS-CoV-2 variants. The treatment is: roughly 19 received Ad26.COV2.S at low or high dose, single or two shots; roughly 5 received placebo; per-sample allocation not given. Sampling was performed 63 days after the first vaccine or placebo injection. Libraries were prepared by immunoSEQ multiplex PCR; TCRdb keeps only in-frame clonotypes and omits some of them. Among 400,000 to 450,000 clones listed, 80% to 95% were seen once. This clone is a singleton in its sample. What it recognizes is unknown. The V gene end was trimmed by 7 bases and the J gene end by 10 bases; junction bases not matched to a gene: 15. The CDR3 totals 15 residues. Per the germline V gene, CDR1 is SEHNR and CDR2 is FQNEAQ (reference sequence). Findings and caveats of the study: Following vaccination, spike-specific CD8+ and CD4+ T cell responses reportedly exhibited substantial breadth. Vaccine recipients had higher spike-specific TCR breadth than placebo recipients.

Here the sequenced sample was peripheral blood, taken in a trial of Ad26.COV2.S vaccine versus placebo. This receptor was obtained from a person aged 18-65 years who received the Ad26.COV2.S COVID-19 vaccine or a placebo. V and J are TRBV7-9 and TRBJ2-5, with 10 bases aligning to TRBD2. CDR3 residues: CASTQARTSGGGQYF. The DNA for the CDR3 is TGTGCCAGCACCCAGGCCAGGACTAGCGGCGGGGGCCAGTACTTC. The entire variable domain, with the rest obtained from reference TRBV7-9 and TRBJ2-5, is as follows: DTGVSQNPRHKITKRGQNVTFRCDPISEHNRLYWYRQTLGQGPEFLTYFQNEAQLEKSRLLSDRFSAERPKGSFSTLEIQRTEQGDSAMYLCASTQARTSGGGQYFGPGTRLLVL.